This T cell receptor beta chain was identified in a study of human T cells and chemical hapten exposure. Original analysis: Ranging from roughly 20,000 to 750,000, TCR counts per sample had a median value of roughly 96,000. MiXCR, run by TCRdb on the RACE reads, gives a single entry per CDR3 protein. The V and J calls and clone size are TCRdb's, not the authors'. The table lists tens of thousands of distinct CDR3 sequences, more than 9.5% of them singletons. This clonotype showed up just a few times. What it binds is not known. Regarding time point: patch test 3, about 24 weeks after DPC sensitization. The treatment was: therapeutic diphenylcyclopropenone sensitization with weekly scalp DPC. The CDR3 has 14 amino acids. Germline V gene sequence: CDR1 KGHSH, CDR2 LQKENI. The V gene lost 3 bases and the J gene lost 9 bases, with 15 bases spanning the gap. Overall study results and limits: The count of PT1 expanded TCRs correlated positively with patch test score.

The TCR was taken from a woman aged 50 to 60 with alopecia areata. Some clones in this sample may be carry-over from other donors' samples. The starting material was whole blood, obtained in connection with sensitization to the hapten diphenylcyclopropenone (DPC). The chain joins TRBV18 to TRBJ2-1, with D perhaps being TRBD1 or TRBD2 (6 bases each). CDR3 protein: CASSPSRGGVEQFF. The CDR3 region has the DNA TGTGCCAGCTCACCCTCCAGGGGCGGGGTTGAGCAGTTCTTC.